This T cell receptor (beta chain) was sequenced in a study of T cells in Graves' hyperthyroidism and ophthalmopathy. Researchers took RNA transcripts and amplified the TCR beta CDR3 regions from them. HTBI primers were the set used in a first-round RT-PCR of the TCR CDR3. TCRdb called the multiplex PCR reads again in MiXCR, with one record for every CDR3 protein. Of hundreds of thousands of distinct CDR3 sequences in the sample, approximately 18% were seen once. J lost 6 bases, V lost 5 bases, and 6 bases had no gene match. CDR1 is SGHTA, CDR2 FQGTGA, per germline. This CDR3 contains 16 residues. J is TRBJ2-1 and V is TRBV7-3; 14 bases match TRBD2. Sample: blood. This sequence originates from a middle-aged man with Graves' ophthalmopathy. CDR3 residues: CASSTGGLAGANEQFF. In DNA, the CDR3 is TGTGCCAGCAGCACGGGGGGACTAGCGGGAGCCAATGAGCAGTTCTTC. The full variable domain, its missing parts supplied by reference TRBV7-3 and TRBJ2-1, is GAGVSQTPSNKVTEKGKYVELRCDPISGHTALYWYRQSLGQGPEFLIYFQGTGAADDSGLPNDRFFAVRPEGSVSTLKIQRTERGDSAVYLCASSTGGLAGANEQFFGPGTRLTVL.